The clone carrying this T cell receptor (beta chain) was detected ten times or more. Template-switch 5'RACE cDNA synthesis added a 10-nucleotide unique molecular identifier. TCRdb ran MiXCR on the 5' RACE reads and lists one entry per CDR3 protein. The sample comprises around 40,000 distinct CDR3 sequences, about 7% of which are singletons, and 5.5% to 6.5% rests with the top ten. The record originates from a study of neurological immune-mediated disorders. The V and J ends lost 0 bases and 4 bases respectively, with 9 bases between them. The CDR3 extends over 14 amino acids. CDR1 is MGHRA and CDR2 is YSYEKL in the germline V gene.

The clonotype was recovered from a man aged 50-59 years in good health. Sequencing was performed on CD4+ T cells from blood. V and J are TRBV4-1 and TRBJ1-2; the D gene is possibly TRBD1 (5 bases). CDR3 nucleotide sequence: TGCGCCAGCAGCCAAGACAGGGCTGGCTATGGCTACACCTTC. It specifies CASSQDRAGYGYTF.